A selection of T cell receptor beta chains follows, all from one sample in a study of control samples from healthy donors and cancer patients. Sequenced by immunoSEQ multiplex PCR; TCRdb stores in-frame clones only, minus some. Among 20,000 to 25,000 clones listed, more than 70% were seen once. Sequenced material: PBMCs. The receptors shown here come from a man in his fifties or sixties with head and neck cancer. Each CDR3 is given with its conserved first and last residue. Each record gives: V gene, J gene, CDR3 protein.

>TRBV7-9|TRBJ2-1
CASSRAGGASYNEQFF
>TRBV5-1|TRBJ1-5
CASSRGYGQPQHF
>TRBV10-3|TRBJ2-2
CAISEPGLAGGSPNTGELFF
>TRBV29-1|TRBJ1-1
CSVEAGDGGTEAFF
>TRBV14|TRBJ1-2
CASSPLDRGRLGYTF
>TRBV15|TRBJ2-4
CATSRDSVGRNIQYF
>TRBV15|TRBJ1-4
CATSRQGTNEKLFF
>TRBV19|TRBJ2-1
CASTPGLAGVNEQFF
>TRBV4-1|TRBJ2-3
CASSQALQAYTDTQYF
>TRBV7-9|TRBJ1-2
CASSLSGGFGYTF
>TRBV7-2|TRBJ1-2
CASSLVIGSHNYGYTF
>TRBV18|TRBJ2-7
CASSPPAAGVYEQYF
>TRBV5-1|TRBJ1-1
CASSLGAGWNTEAFF
>TRBV6-5|TRBJ1-2
CAIQDRANYGYTF
>TRBV3-1/TRBV3-2|TRBJ1-2
CASSRGTDFFYGYTF
>TRBV13|TRBJ1-2
CASSFSGSYGYTF
>TRBV18|TRBJ2-7
CASSPGTEAGEQYF
>TRBV5-1|TRBJ2-3
CASSPGTSARTSTDTQYF
>TRBV6-6|TRBJ2-1
CASSQTSTKQFF
>TRBV29-1|TRBJ1-2
CSVERAGVYGYTF
>TRBV11-2|TRBJ2-3
CASSSGLAGRDTQYF
>TRBV5-6|TRBJ1-2
CASRGWFRQRNNYGYTF
>TRBV7-9|TRBJ2-1
CASSFYRVAGDVNEQFF
>TRBV10-1|TRBJ2-5
CASCGPARDRGGETQYF
>TRBV28|TRBJ2-3
CASSQTGGSDTQYF
>TRBV7-3|TRBJ2-3
CASSSSRGDTQYF
>TRBV27|TRBJ1-5
CASSLYRDLKQPQHF
>TRBV30|TRBJ1-1
CAWSVGGRTEAFF
>TRBV4-1|TRBJ1-4
CASSQVSGAWEKLFF
>TRBV5-1|TRBJ2-1
CASSLVGLAGANNEQFF
>TRBV30|TRBJ2-1
CAWSVRPTYNEQFF